The subject of this entry is one TCR beta chain. Its antigen is unknown. No much larger clone exists at a distance of one base, and base qualities are not known. Synthesis of TCR cDNA relied on 5'RACE template switching, a step that introduced a universal primer site along with unique molecular identifiers. cDNA synthesis was primed from both the TCR alpha and TCR beta constant segments. Library amplification used two PCR steps, and the second PCR step added sample barcodes and sequencing adapters. Sequencing of libraries was done on Illumina HiSeq 2500 (2x100 bp) or NovaSeq (2x150 bp). The authors processed their data as follows. MIGEC was used to demultiplex reads and collapse the reads into UMI consensus sequences, and MiXCR was used for V(D)J alignment. Clonotypes responding to the vaccine were identified with edgeR on replicate PBMC samples, with the criteria of FDR below 0.01 and a log2 fold change above 5 up to day 15. Bulk clonotypes were assigned CD4 or CD8 identity according to which sequenced CD4 or CD8 repertoire held them at higher abundance. The public sequencing data were trimmed at Q25 with fastp and processed into clonotypes with MiXCR by TCRdb, which kept only in-frame beta chains. Entries are consolidated by CDR3 protein sequence, retaining the most common genes and DNA. TCRdb, rather than the study authors, made the V and J calls. Within this sample are about 260,000 distinct CDR3 sequences, with 10% to 15% of them counted one time only. 0.5% to 0.6% of the sample belongs to the ten largest clones.

This sample was included in a study of T cells after yellow fever vaccination (dated by TCRdb to the late 2010s). Regarding the research as a whole: Libraries from fractions with low cell numbers were prepared with the SMART-Seq v4 Ultra Low Input RNA kit. To follow T-cell clones before and after primary and booster YFV17D yellow fever vaccination, bulk TCR alpha and beta repertoires were sequenced over time. The cohort comprised two healthy male donors, one aged 18 to 30 and one aged 30 to 40 years. Blood samples were taken at several timepoints before and after primary and secondary immunization, and bulk PBMC replicates and cell subsets were isolated.

The treatment or condition tag for this specimen amounts to: live attenuated yellow fever vaccine strain. A standard Ficoll-Paque protocol was used to isolate PBMCs from peripheral blood. Dynabeads CD4 and CD8 positive selection kits were used to isolate CD4 and CD8 T-cell fractions. TriZol was used to extract RNA from bulk PBMCs, CD4 and CD8 fractions, and dextramer-positive and dextramer-negative fractions. Ends trimmed: V by 6 bases, J by 6 bases; bases unmatched to a gene: 26. The CDR1 and CDR2 encoded by the germline V gene are SQVTM and ANQGSEA. The CDR3 goes from the cysteine to the phenylalanine over 18 residues. CDR3 DNA is the only sequence kept; it has 54 bases, read in frame from the first base. Summary of the overall study and its limitations: Computational filtering was needed because FACS-sorted repertoires could contain abundant contaminating clonotypes from the bulk population. Compared with the primary T-cell response, the secondary T-cell response was faster but weaker, reaching its peak on day 5 rather than on day 15. The study included only two donors, which limits how far the findings can be generalized. A small fraction of clonotypes appeared in both the CD4 and CD8 compartments, likely as a result of convergent recombination. After the booster, most of the clones that had expanded following primary vaccination were detected again (roughly 97% of CD4 and around 88% of CD8), which suggests that memory was broadly maintained.

In this chain, TRBV29-1 is recombined with TRBJ2-7; a stretch of 7 junction bases matches TRBD2. The receptor's source is a young man who received the YFV17D yellow fever vaccine. This sample comprised CD4+ T cells sorted from PBMCs, obtained 45 days after the yellow fever booster vaccination. The CDR3 sequence is CSVVGGLRPERGQAEQYF. The nucleotide sequence reads as follows: TGCAGCGTCGTCGGTGGACTCCGGCCGGAGCGGGGTCAGGCCGAGCAGTACTTC.